These 3 T cell receptor beta chains share one sample of origin, sequenced in a study of cytomegalovirus exposure and HLA in healthy donors. 60 Vbeta and 13 Jbeta primers were used in PCR. The method was immunoSEQ multiplex PCR; TCRdb's version includes in-frame clones alone and lacks a portion of them. The sample lists over 140,000 clones, 80% occurring once. Sequenced sample: PBMCs. The receptors were gathered from a man between 50 and 59 years old in good health and CMV-seronegative.

This clone has only one observation. J is TRBJ2-1 and V is TRBV11-3; the match to TRBD2 covers 15 bases. V dropped 5 bases and J dropped 7; count of bases not matched to a gene: 9. The length of the CDR3 is 17 residues. CDR1 SGHNT and CDR2 YENEEA come from the germline V gene. Written as DNA, the CDR3 is TGTGCCAGCAGCCCCCCGGGACTAGCGGGAGGACGGAATGAGCAGTTCTTC. It is translated as CASSPPGLAGGRNEQFF.

The V and J genes are TRBV7-2 and TRBJ2-7; 8 nucleotides agree with TRBD2. The CDR3 consists of 14 residues. The germline CDR1 and CDR2 sequences are SGHTA and FQGNSA. J lost 0 bases, V lost 5 bases, and 3 bases had no gene match. CDR3 in DNA: TGTGCCAGCAGCCCCGCGGGGGGCTCCTACGAGCAGTACTTC. Protein: CASSPAGGSYEQYF.

V and J are TRBV5-1 and TRBJ2-1; TRBD2 matches at 12 bases. The CDR3 is 16 amino acids. Trimming removed 3 bases from V and 9 bases from J; junction bases left unmatched: 10. CDR1 is SGHRS and CDR2 is YFSETQ in the germline V gene. The CDR3 sequence is CASSWSTSGSMGEQFF. In DNA, the CDR3 is TGCGCCAGCAGCTGGTCGACTAGCGGGAGTATGGGTGAGCAGTTCTTC.